The present entry profiles one TCR beta chain with its context. The antigen remains undetermined. This table comes from immunoSEQ multiplex PCR, and its TCRdb copy is limited to in-frame clones, with some not included. The sample shows about 25,000 clones, 95% to 96% of them seen only once. This CDR3 has 15 residues. With 6 bases clipped from V and 2 bases from J, the junction kept 7 bases outside the gene matches. Germline CDR1 reads MNHNS; CDR2 reads SASEGT. CD4+CD127+ cells were sorted as the conventional CD4 T cells. This specimen belongs to a study of B cell selection in AIRE deficiency. Overall study findings and caveats: CDR3s were shorter in shared Treg sequences, reflecting few non-templated nucleotide insertions. Patient Tconv cells held around a third of Treg sequences shared by healthy donors. Only about 9.3% of approximately 3,700 shared Treg sequences were patient-specific; less than 40% healthy-specific.

This TCR came from a human donor in good health. Sequencing was performed on CD4+CD127+ conventional T cells sorted from PBMCs. The rearrangement links TRBV6-1 to TRBJ2-1, with 7 positions matching TRBD1. The DNA of the CDR3 is TGTGCCAGCAGGGGATCAGGGGGTGCCTACAATGAGCAGTTCTTC. It specifies CASRGSGGAYNEQFF.